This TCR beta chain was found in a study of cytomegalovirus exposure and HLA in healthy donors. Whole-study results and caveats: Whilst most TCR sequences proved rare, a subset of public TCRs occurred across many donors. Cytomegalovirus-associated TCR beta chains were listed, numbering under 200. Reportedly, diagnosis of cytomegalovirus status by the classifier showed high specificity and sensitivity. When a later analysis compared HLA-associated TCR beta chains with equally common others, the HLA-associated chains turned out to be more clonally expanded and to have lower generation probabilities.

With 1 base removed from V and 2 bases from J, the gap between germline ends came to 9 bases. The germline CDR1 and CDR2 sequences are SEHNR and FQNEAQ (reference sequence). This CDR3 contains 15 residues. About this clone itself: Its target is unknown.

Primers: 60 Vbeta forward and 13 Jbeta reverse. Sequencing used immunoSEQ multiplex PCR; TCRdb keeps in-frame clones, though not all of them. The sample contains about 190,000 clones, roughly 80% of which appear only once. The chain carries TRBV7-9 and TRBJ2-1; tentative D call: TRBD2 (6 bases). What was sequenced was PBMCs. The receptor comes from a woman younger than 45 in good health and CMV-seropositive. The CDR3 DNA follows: TGTGCCAGCAGCTTAGTTACGGGGGCCTACAATGAGCAGTTCTTC. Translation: CASSLVTGAYNEQFF.